The present T cell receptor (beta chain) was sequenced within a study of control samples from healthy donors and cancer patients. This table comes from immunoSEQ multiplex PCR, and its TCRdb copy is limited to in-frame clones, with some not included. Of 150,000 or so clones in the sample, 80% to 95% were seen once. Germline V gene data show CDR1 as MNHEY and CDR2 as SMNVEV (reference sequence). V was shortened by 8 bases and J by 8 bases, with 10 bases between the two germline ends. The CDR3 runs 11 residues. This chain links TRBV27 with TRBJ2-1; a possible D gene is TRBD2 (5 bases). The sample taken for sequencing was blood. The clonotype originates from a man between 18 and 35 years old in good health. In DNA form, the CDR3 reads TGTGCCAGCTTGAGCGGTCATGAGCAGTTCTTC. Translating it yields CASLSGHEQFF.